The clone carrying this T cell receptor (beta chain) has ten or more counts. The time point here: patch test 1, 2 weeks after DPC sensitization. Treatment noted: therapeutic diphenylcyclopropenone sensitization with weekly scalp DPC. Germline V lookup: CDR1 DFQATT, CDR2 SNEGSKA (reference sequence). CDR3 size: 14 residues. With V trimmed by 4 bases and J by 1 base, 4 bases remained unmatched. The data derive from a study of human T cells and chemical hapten exposure. The authors' processing: Between about 20,000 and 750,000 TCRs appeared in each sample, and the median stood at around 92,000. TCRdb independently ran MiXCR on the RACE reads; one entry per CDR3 protein. The authors' filters were not applied to this entry. The sample includes 95,000 to 100,000 distinct CDR3 sequences, 9.5% to 15% seen only once; the top ten take approximately 2.1%.

Sequencing used whole blood, obtained in connection with sensitization to the hapten diphenylcyclopropenone (DPC). This sequence joins TRBV20-1 and TRBJ2-3; 8 positions match TRBD2. This receptor was obtained from a woman in her forties with alopecia areata. Some clones in this sample may be carry-over from other donors' samples. For the CDR3, the DNA is TGCAGTGCTAAAGCGGGAGTCGGCACAGATACGCAGTATTTT. Protein: CSAKAGVGTDTQYF.